Listed here is a single TCR beta chain. This clone has only a few counts. What antigen it recognizes has not been identified. Base-call qualities are not available, and no considerably larger clone is one nucleotide away. This specimen belongs to a study of blood T cell repertoires in COVID-19 (dated by TCRdb to 2020 to 2022). Regarding the research as a whole: Samples from collaborators originated in the United States, Italy and Spain and spanned both the acute and convalescent phases of COVID-19. The prospective study material was composed of cDNA or gDNA derived from T cells, B-cell-depleted T cells, or PBMCs. Subjects who had been exposed to COVID-19, were actively infected with it, or had recovered from it provided the deeply sampled blood TCRbeta repertoires that made up the dataset. The repertoires were released in a freely available public database meant as a resource for research on the immune response to SARS-CoV-2. The samples were drawn from the first 160 participants of the ongoing ImmuneRACE study and from roughly 1,300 subjects provided by 6 global collaborators. Sample metadata almost always included a de-identified subject ID, COVID-19 status, age in years and sex. Where HLA class I and class II types were available, the types were taken from metadata supplied by the sample provider, not from assay-based typing. What the authors observed across the whole study: Clinical and demographic metadata were provided uncurated, with the amount varying by source and participant.

The immunoSEQ Assay, a bias-controlled multiplex PCR, was used to amplify TCRbeta CDR3 regions from genomic DNA. On the study's bioinformatics: Within the assay, amplification of reference gene primers was used to estimate how many nucleated cells each sample contained. To quantify the absolute abundance of each unique TCRbeta CDR3 rearrangement, sequence reads were collapsed and filtered. Productive Simpson clonality was computed per sample as the square root of Simpson's diversity index over productive rearrangements. The clones in this table, taken by TCRdb from immuneACCESS, are in-frame only. Not every clone is retained; where verified, under half of the shortfall comes from an unresolved V gene, and the cause of the rest is unknown. D and trimming were read from the DNA, whereas the V and J calls and clone size are those reported in that table. The sample table contains over 50,000 clones; only one count was recorded for about 82% of them. 5.3% of the sample rests with the top ten.

The collaborating institutions used their own protocols to collect whole blood in K2EDTA tubes. Collaborator samples were shipped for TCRbeta analysis as frozen whole blood, isolated PBMCs, or DNA extracted from either sample type. The clonotype comes from a man between 65 and 85 years old with acute or convalescent COVID-19. Sequences were obtained from peripheral blood.

The CDR3 protein sequence reads: CASSPRSTGELFF. Here is the DNA: TGTGCCAGCAGCCCTAGGAGCACCGGGGAGCTGTTTTTT. This chain joins TRBV5-6 to TRBJ2-2; the D gene cannot be named for sure. V is clipped by 4 bases and J by 4 bases, and the sequence between their germline boundaries is 8 bases long. There are 13 amino acids in the CDR3, from cysteine to phenylalanine inclusive. Just the 39-base CDR3 DNA is kept, in frame starting at base 1. According to the germline V gene, CDR1 reads SGHDT and CDR2 reads YYEEEE. When the CDR3 is completed using the reference TRBV5-6 and TRBJ2-2 genes on either side, the full variable domain is DAGVTQSPTHLIKTRGQQVTLRCSPKSGHDTVSWYQQALGQGPQFIFQYYEEEERQRGNFPDRFSGHQFPNYSSELNVNALLLGDSALYLCASSPRSTGELFFGEGSRLTVL.